This TCR beta chain derives from a study of T cells in Graves' hyperthyroidism and ophthalmopathy. There are many counts of this clonotype. Its antigen is undetermined. Exclusions: uncontrolled infection, other autoimmune disease, pregnancy, lactation. Orbital computed tomography, thyroid ultrasound, serum thyroxine and TRAb, and clinical symptoms together informed the diagnoses. The CDR3 totals 15 residues. From germline, CDR1 is SEHNR and CDR2 FQNEAQ (reference sequence). V was trimmed by 6 bases and J by 0 bases, leaving 12 bases between them. Whole-study findings and limits: A model of 13 V-J features distinguished ophthalmopathy from stable hyperthyroidism.

RNA transcripts yielded amplified TCR beta CDR3 regions. HTBI primers drove first-round RT-PCR of the TCR CDR3. MiXCR was run by TCRdb on the multiplex PCR reads, yielding one entry per CDR3 protein. In the table there are approximately 410,000 distinct CDR3 sequences, roughly 15% of which are singletons. The sample consisted of blood. The genes are TRBV7-9 and TRBJ2-1; D gene uncertain. This sequence originates from a man in his late teens or twenties with Graves' ophthalmopathy. The CDR3, as DNA: TGTGCCAGCAGGTCGGCAGATAGCTCCTACAATGAGCAGTTCTTC. Protein: CASRSADSSYNEQFF.